The T cell receptor beta chain described here comes from a study of T cell repertoires in cytomegalovirus infection. In TCRdb, the reads were re-called with MiXCR into one record per CDR3 protein. The sample shows about 890,000 distinct CDR3 sequences, roughly 30% of them seen only once. Germline values: CDR1 DFQATT, CDR2 SNEGSKA (reference sequence). This CDR3 comprises 15 residues. V lost 2 bases and J lost 5; bases outside the gene matches: 7. Of note for this clonotype: Antigen unknown.

This TCR came from a human donor in good health (CMV status not recorded). Some clones in this sample may be carry-over from other donors' samples. The V call is TRBV20-1, the J call TRBJ2-2; 8 positions match TRBD1. Sample: cultured CD8+ T cells from PBMCs, taken from culture after CMV antigen stimulation. DNA of the CDR3: TGCAGTGCTAGACAGAGACAGGGGTTGACCGGGGAGCTGTTTTTT. Its protein is CSARQRQGLTGELFF.